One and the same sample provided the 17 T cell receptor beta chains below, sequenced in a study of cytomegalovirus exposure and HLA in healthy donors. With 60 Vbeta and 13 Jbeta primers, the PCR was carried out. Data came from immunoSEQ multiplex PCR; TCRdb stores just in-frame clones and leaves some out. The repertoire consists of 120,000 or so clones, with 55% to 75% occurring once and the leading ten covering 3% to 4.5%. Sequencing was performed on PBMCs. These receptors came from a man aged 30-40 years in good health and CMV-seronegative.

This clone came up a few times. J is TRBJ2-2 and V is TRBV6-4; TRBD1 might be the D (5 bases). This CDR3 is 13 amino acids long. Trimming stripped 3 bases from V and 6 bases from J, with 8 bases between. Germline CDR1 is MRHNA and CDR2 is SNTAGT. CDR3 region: CASSDQGSGELFF. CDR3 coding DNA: TGTGCCAGCAGTGATCAGGGATCCGGGGAGCTGTTTTTT.

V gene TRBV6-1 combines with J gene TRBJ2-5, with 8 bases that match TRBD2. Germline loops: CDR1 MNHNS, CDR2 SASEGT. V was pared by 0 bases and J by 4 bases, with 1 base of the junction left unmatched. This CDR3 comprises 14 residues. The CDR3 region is CASSEAGLAETQYF. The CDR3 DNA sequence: TGTGCCAGCAGTGAAGCAGGACTAGCAGAGACCCAGTACTTC.

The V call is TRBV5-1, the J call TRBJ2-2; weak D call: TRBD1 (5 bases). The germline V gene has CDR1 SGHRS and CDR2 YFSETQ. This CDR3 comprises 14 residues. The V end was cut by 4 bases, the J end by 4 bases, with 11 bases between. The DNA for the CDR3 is TGCGCCAGCAGCGTAGACACAGGCACCGGGGAGCTGTTTTTT. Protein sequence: CASSVDTGTGELFF.

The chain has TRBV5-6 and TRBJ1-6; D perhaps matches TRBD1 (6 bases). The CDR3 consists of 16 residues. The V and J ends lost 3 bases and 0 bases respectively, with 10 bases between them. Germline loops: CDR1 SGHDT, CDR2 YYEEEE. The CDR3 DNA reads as TGTGCCAGCAGCTCCGGACAGCCCTCCTATAATTCACCCCTCCACTTT. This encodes CASSSGQPSYNSPLHF.

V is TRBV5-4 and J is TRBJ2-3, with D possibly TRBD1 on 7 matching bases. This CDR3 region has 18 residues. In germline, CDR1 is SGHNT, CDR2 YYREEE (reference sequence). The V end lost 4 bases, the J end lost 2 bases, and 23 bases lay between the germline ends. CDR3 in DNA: TGTGCCAGCAGCCCCATCCCCCAGTCAGGGGGGTCCACAGATACGCAGTATTTT. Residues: CASSPIPQSGGSTDTQYF.

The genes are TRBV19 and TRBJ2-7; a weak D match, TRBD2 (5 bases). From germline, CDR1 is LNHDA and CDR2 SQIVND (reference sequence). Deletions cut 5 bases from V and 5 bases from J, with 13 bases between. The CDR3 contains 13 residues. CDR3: CASSLYGGNEQYF. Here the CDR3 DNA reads TGTGCCAGTAGTCTATACGGAGGTAACGAGCAGTACTTC. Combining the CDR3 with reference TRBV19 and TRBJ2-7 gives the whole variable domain DGGITQSPKYLFRKEGQNVTLSCEQNLNHDAMYWYRQDPGQGLRLIYYSQIVNDFQKGDIAEGYSVSREKKESFPLTVTSAQKNPTAFYLCASSLYGGNEQYFGPGTRLTVT.

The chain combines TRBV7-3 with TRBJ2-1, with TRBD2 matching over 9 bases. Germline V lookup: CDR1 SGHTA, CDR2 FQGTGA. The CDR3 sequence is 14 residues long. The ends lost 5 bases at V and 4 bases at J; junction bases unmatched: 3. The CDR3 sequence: CASSLSGGYNEQFF. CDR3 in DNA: TGTGCCAGCAGCCTTAGCGGGGGTTACAATGAGCAGTTCTTC.

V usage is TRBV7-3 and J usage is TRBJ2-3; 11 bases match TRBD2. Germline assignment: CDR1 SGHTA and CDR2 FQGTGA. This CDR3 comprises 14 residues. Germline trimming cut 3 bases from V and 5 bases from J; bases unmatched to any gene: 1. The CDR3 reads CASSFLAGGDTQYF. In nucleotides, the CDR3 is TGTGCCAGCAGCTTCCTAGCGGGGGGAGATACGCAGTATTTT.

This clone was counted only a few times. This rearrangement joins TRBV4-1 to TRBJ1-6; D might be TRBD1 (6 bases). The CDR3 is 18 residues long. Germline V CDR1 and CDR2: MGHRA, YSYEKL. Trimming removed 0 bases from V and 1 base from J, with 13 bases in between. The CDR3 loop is CASSQEGGGASYNSPLHF. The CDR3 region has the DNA TGCGCCAGCAGCCAAGAAGGAGGGGGGGCTTCCTATAATTCACCCCTCCACTTT.

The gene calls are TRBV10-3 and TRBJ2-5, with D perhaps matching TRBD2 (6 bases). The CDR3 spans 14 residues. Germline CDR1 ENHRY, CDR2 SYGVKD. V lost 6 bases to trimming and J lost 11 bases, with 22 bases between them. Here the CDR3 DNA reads TGTGCCATCAGCTACATGGTAGAGGGCGGGGAGCAGTACTTC. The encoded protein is CAISYMVEGGEQYF.

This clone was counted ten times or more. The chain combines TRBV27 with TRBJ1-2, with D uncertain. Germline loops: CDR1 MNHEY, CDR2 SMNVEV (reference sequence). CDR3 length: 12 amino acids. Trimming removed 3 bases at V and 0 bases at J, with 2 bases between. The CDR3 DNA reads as TGTGCCAGCAGTTTCACTAACTATGGCTACACCTTC. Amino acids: CASSFTNYGYTF.

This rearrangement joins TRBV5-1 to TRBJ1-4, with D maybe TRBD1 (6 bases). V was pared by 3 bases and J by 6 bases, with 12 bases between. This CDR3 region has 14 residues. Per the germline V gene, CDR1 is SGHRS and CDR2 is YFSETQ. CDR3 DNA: TGCGCCAGCAGCTACGGACAGCGCGATGAAAAACTGTTTTTT. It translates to CASSYGQRDEKLFF.

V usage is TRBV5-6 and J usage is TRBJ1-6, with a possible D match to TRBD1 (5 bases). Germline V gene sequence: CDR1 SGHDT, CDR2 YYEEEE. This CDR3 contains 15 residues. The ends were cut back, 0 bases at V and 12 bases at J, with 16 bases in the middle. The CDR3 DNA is TGTGCCAGCAGCTTGGGGCTTGGGGGGAAGTTACCCCTCCACTTT. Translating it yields CASSLGLGGKLPLHF. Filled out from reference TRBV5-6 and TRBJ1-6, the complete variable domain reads DAGVTQSPTHLIKTRGQQVTLRCSPKSGHDTVSWYQQALGQGPQFIFQYYEEEERQRGNFPDRFSGHQFPNYSSELNVNALLLGDSALYLCASSLGLGGKLPLHFGNGTRLTVT.

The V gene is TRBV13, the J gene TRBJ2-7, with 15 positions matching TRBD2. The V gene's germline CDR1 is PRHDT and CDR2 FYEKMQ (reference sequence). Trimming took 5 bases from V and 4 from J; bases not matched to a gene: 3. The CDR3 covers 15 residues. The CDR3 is CASSSGLAGGYEQYF. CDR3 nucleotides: TGTGCCAGCAGCAGCGGACTAGCGGGGGGGTACGAGCAGTACTTC. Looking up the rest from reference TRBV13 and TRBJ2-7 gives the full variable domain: AAGVIQSPRHLIKEKRETATLKCYPIPRHDTVYWYQQGPGQDPQFLISFYEKMQSDKGSIPDRFSAQQFSDYHSELNMSSLELGDSALYFCASSSGLAGGYEQYFGPGTRLTVT.

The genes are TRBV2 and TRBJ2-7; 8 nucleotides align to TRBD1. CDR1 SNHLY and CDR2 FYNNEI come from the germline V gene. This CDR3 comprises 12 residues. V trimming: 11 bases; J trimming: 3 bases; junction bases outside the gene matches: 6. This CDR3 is CAGLQGDYEQYF. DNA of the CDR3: TGTGCCGGATTACAGGGGGACTACGAGCAGTACTTC.

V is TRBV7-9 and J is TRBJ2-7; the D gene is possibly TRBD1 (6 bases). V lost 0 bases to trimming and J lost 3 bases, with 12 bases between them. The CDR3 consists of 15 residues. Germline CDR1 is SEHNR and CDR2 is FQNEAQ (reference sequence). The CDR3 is CASSLAGALLYEQYF. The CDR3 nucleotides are TGTGCCAGCAGCTTAGCGGGGGCCCTGCTCTACGAGCAGTACTTC.

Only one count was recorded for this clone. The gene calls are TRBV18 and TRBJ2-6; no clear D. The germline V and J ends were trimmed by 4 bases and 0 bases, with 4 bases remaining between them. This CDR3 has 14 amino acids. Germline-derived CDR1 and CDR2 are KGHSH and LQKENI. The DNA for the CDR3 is TGTGCCAGCTCACTCCTCTCTGGGGCCAACGTCCTGACTTTC. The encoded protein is CASSLLSGANVLTF.